A single sample gave rise to the 15 T cell receptor beta chains below, sequenced in a study of T cells in Graves' hyperthyroidism and ophthalmopathy. Researchers took RNA transcripts and amplified the TCR beta CDR3 regions from them. Researchers ran a first-round RT-PCR on the TCR CDR3 using the HTBI primer set. MiXCR, run by TCRdb on the multiplex PCR reads, gives a single entry per CDR3 protein. The sample consists of more than 500,000 distinct CDR3 sequences, roughly 15% of them appearing once. Sequenced: blood. The receptor set was obtained from a woman aged 25 to 39 with Graves' ophthalmopathy.

There are many counts of this clonotype. The chain is built from TRBV30 and TRBJ1-1, with a possible D match to TRBD1 (5 bases). The germline V gene has CDR1 GTSNPN and CDR2 SVGIG (reference sequence). V lost 4 bases to trimming and J lost 6 bases, with 15 bases between them. There are 13 residues in the CDR3. Here the CDR3 reads CAWTFGGFAEAFF. The CDR3 nucleotides read TGTGCCTGGACCTTCGGGGGGTTCGCTGAAGCTTTCTTT.

This clonotype was counted at least ten times. V gene TRBV6-6 combines with J gene TRBJ2-7; a weak D match, TRBD2 (6 bases). Germline V gene sequence: CDR1 MNHNY, CDR2 SVGAGI (reference sequence). The CDR3 has 15 amino acids. V lost 0 bases, J lost 2 bases, and 11 bases lay in between. CDR3 DNA sequence: TGTGCCAGCAGTTACTCGCCTAGCGACGCCTACGAGCAGTACTTC. Protein sequence: CASSYSPSDAYEQYF.

This clonotype was seen repeatedly, ten times or more. The chain joins TRBV12-3 or TRBV12-4 to TRBJ2-3; 14 nucleotides agree with TRBD2. J gave up 6 bases and V 5 bases, and 7 bases lay outside the gene matches. The CDR3 consists of 16 residues. The CDR3 DNA sequence: TGTGCCAGCAGTCCTCGGGGACTAGCGGGAGCTGATACGCAGTATTTT. Translated, it gives CASSPRGLAGADTQYF.

The rearrangement joins TRBV15 to TRBJ1-5, with D maybe TRBD1 (6 bases). The length of the CDR3 is 16 residues. The germline V gene has CDR1 LNHNV and CDR2 YYDKDF (reference sequence). Between the trimmed V and J ends, which lost 5 bases and 3 bases, there was a span of 17 bases. The CDR3 region has the DNA TGTGCCACCAGCGCCCCCCCGGGGGGCATCAATCAGCCCCAGCATTTT. Amino acids: CATSAPPGGINQPQHF.

This clonotype was counted a few times. The V and J genes are TRBV6-1 and TRBJ2-7; weak D call: TRBD1 (6 bases). The germline V and J ends were trimmed by 8 bases and 0 bases, with 11 bases remaining between them. Germline values: CDR1 MNHNS, CDR2 SASEGT. The length of the CDR3 is 13 residues. CDR3 loop: CASEGDHSYEQYF. DNA of the CDR3: TGTGCCAGCGAGGGGGACCACTCCTACGAGCAGTACTTC.

The chain has TRBV9 and TRBJ2-3; unclear D gene. CDR3 length: 14 amino acids. V was clipped by 5 bases and J by 4 bases, with 14 bases between them. Germline V gives CDR1 SGDLS, CDR2 YYNGEE. The CDR3 spells CASSSPWGSDTQYF. In nucleotides, the CDR3 is TGTGCCAGCAGTTCGCCGTGGGGTTCAGATACGCAGTATTTT.

This clonotype was counted once. The chain recombines TRBV11-2 with TRBJ2-7; 10 bases are shared with TRBD2. V shed 6 bases and J 4 bases; nucleotides not matched to a gene: 6. The CDR3 is made up of 14 amino acids. CDR1 is SGHAT, CDR2 FQNNGV, per germline. The CDR3: CASREREGPYEQYF. For the CDR3, the DNA is TGTGCCAGCAGGGAGCGGGAGGGCCCGTACGAGCAGTACTTC.

This clonotype was detected many times. In DNA, the CDR3 is TGTGCCAGCAGCAAAGCAGGGGGGGAAGCTTTCTTT. It specifies CASSKAGGEAFF. The chain carries TRBV27 and TRBJ1-1; TRBD1 agrees at 7 bases. Unmatched junction bases numbered 6, after V lost 6 bases and J lost 8 bases. From germline, CDR1 is MNHEY and CDR2 SMNVEV (reference sequence). The length of the CDR3 is 12 residues.

This clonotype was detected a few times. The CDR3 DNA reads as TGTGCCAGCAGCCCCGAGATGGGGGAAGCTTTCTTT. Amino acid sequence: CASSPEMGEAFF. The chain links TRBV7-9 to TRBJ1-1; no reliable D call. CDR1 and CDR2 (germline): SEHNR, FQNEAQ (reference sequence). The ends were cut back, 5 bases at V and 8 bases at J, with 12 bases in the middle. This CDR3 spans 12 amino acids.

This clonotype was detected only a few times. This chain links TRBV7-2 with TRBJ2-3; a possible D gene is TRBD1 (5 bases). V lost 3 bases and J 2 bases, leaving 12 bases between the germline ends. Per the germline V gene, CDR1 is SGHTA and CDR2 is FQGNSA. The length of the CDR3 is 15 residues. The CDR3 DNA reads TGTGCCAGCAGCTTTTGCCCCAGGGACACAGATACGCAGTATTTT. Protein sequence: CASSFCPRDTDTQYF.

The chain uses TRBV7-2 and TRBJ1-2; the match to TRBD1 covers 9 bases. This CDR3 is 13 amino acids long. J was trimmed by 8 bases and V by 5 bases; bases with no gene match: 6. Germline CDR1 is SGHTA and CDR2 is FQGNSA. The CDR3 coding sequence is TGTGCCAGCAGCCCCGGGACAGGGTTCGGCTACACCTTC. The encoded protein is CASSPGTGFGYTF.

The rearrangement joins TRBV7-6 to TRBJ2-5; no definite D call. CDR1 is SGHVS and CDR2 is FNYEAQ in the germline V gene. The germline V and J ends were trimmed by 5 bases and 10 bases, with 11 bases remaining between them. The CDR3 contains 11 residues. The CDR3 coding sequence is TGTGCCAGCAGCGATGGGCAGAGCCAGTACTTC. It codes for CASSDGQSQYF. Based on the CDR3 plus reference TRBV7-6 and TRBJ2-5, the full variable domain is GAGVSQSPRYKVTKRGQDVALRCDPISGHVSLYWYRQALGQGPEFLTYFNYEAQQDKSGLPNDRFSAERPEGSISTLTIQRTEQRDSAMYRCASSDGQSQYFGPGTRLLVL.

This clonotype was recorded only once. V usage is TRBV28 and J usage is TRBJ1-1; D is unresolved. V was clipped by 2 bases and J by 4 bases, with 20 bases between them. The germline V gene encodes CDR1 MDHEN and CDR2 SYDVKM. The CDR3 consists of 17 residues. The CDR3 here is CASSLIPSGRPSTEAFF. Here the CDR3 DNA reads TGTGCCAGCAGTTTAATTCCCTCCGGCAGGCCGAGCACTGAAGCTTTCTTT.

The V gene is TRBV29-1, the J gene TRBJ2-7, with D possibly TRBD2 on 7 matching bases. Germline V lookup: CDR1 SQVTM, CDR2 ANQGSEA. Trimming took off 2 bases at V and 3 bases at J, with 11 bases between the two ends. The CDR3 sequence is 13 residues long. CDR3: CSVERGAGYEQYF. The DNA of the CDR3 is TGCAGCGTTGAACGGGGGGCGGGCTACGAGCAGTACTTC.

The chain combines TRBV6-5 with TRBJ1-5; TRBD1 matches at 9 bases. Germline assignment: CDR1 MNHEY and CDR2 SVGAGI. V lost 3 bases and J lost 4; bases outside the gene matches: 4. The CDR3 consists of 15 residues. The CDR3 DNA sequence: TGTGCCAGCAGTTATACAGGGGGCCTTAATCAGCCCCAGCATTTT. Translation: CASSYTGGLNQPQHF.